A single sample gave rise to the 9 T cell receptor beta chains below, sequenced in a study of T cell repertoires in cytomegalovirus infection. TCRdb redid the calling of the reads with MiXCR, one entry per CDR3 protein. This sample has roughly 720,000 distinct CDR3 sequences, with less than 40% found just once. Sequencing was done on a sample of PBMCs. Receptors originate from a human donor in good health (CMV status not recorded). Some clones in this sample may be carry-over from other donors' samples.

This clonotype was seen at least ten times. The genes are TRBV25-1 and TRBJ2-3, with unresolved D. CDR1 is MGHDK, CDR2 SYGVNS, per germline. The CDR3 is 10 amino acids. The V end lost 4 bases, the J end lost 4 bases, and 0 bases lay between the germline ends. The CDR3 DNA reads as TGTGCCAGCAGTGCAGATACGCAGTATTTT. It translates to CASSADTQYF. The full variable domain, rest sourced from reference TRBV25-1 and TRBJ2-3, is EADIYQTPRYLVIGTGKKITLECSQTMGHDKMYWYQQDPGMELHLIHYSYGVNSTEKGDLSSESTVSRIRTEHFPLTLESARPSHTSQYLCASSADTQYFGPGTRLTVL.

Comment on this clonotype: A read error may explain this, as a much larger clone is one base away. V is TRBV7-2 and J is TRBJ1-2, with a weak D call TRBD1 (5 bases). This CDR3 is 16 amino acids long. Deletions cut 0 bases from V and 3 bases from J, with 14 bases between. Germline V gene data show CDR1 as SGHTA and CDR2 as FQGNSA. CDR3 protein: CASSLAIGGAYYGYTF. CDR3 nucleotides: TGTGCCAGCAGCTTAGCAATTGGAGGGGCGTACTATGGCTACACCTTC.

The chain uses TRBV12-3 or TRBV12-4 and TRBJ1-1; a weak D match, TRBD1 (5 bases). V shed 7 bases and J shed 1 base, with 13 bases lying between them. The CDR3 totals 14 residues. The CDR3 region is CASTLDIRNTEAFF. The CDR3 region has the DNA TGTGCCAGCACTCTGGACATCCGGAACACTGAAGCTTTCTTT.

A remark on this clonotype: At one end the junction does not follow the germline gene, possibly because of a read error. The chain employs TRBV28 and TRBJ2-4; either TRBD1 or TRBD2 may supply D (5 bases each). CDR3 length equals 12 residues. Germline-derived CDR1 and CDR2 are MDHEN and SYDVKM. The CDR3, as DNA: TGTGCCAGCAGGGCGTCCGATCGGGGCGCCGGCTTC. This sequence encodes CASRASDRGAGF.

CDR3 DNA sequence: TGTGCCAGCAGGCAAGCCGGCTTAGCGGAAGGAGAGACCCAGTACTTC. Translated, it gives CASRQAGLAEGETQYF. This chain uses TRBV28 with TRBJ2-5; D possibly corresponds to TRBD2 (6 bases). Germline-derived CDR1 and CDR2 are MDHEN and SYDVKM. Deletions cut 6 bases from V and 4 bases from J, with 21 bases between. The CDR3 is 16 amino acids.

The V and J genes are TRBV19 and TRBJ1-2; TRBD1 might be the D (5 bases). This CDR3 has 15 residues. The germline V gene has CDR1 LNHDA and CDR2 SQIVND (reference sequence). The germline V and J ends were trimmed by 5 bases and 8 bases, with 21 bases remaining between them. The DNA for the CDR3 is TGTGCCAGTAGTTCCAGTCCTCAGGGAGTAGACGGCTACACCTTC. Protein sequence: CASSSSPQGVDGYTF.

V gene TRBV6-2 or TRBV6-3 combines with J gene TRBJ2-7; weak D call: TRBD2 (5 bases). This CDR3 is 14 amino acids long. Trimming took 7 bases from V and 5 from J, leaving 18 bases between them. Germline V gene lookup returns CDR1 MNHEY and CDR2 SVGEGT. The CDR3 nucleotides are TGTGCCAGCATCACGGGGTGGAGCCCACACGAGCAGTACTTC. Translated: CASITGWSPHEQYF.

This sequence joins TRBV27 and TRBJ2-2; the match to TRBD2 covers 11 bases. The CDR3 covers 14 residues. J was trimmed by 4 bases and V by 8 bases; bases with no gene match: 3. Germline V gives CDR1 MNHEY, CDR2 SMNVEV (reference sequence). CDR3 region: CASDTSGGTGELFF. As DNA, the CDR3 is TGTGCCAGCGATACTAGCGGGGGCACCGGGGAGCTGTTTTTT.

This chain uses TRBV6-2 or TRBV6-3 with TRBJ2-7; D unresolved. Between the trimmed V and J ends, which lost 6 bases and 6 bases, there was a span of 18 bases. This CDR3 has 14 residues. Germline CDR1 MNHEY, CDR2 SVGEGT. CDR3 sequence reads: CASSQTLVVPEQYF. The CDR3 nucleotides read TGTGCCAGCAGCCAGACACTGGTCGTCCCCGAGCAGTACTTC.